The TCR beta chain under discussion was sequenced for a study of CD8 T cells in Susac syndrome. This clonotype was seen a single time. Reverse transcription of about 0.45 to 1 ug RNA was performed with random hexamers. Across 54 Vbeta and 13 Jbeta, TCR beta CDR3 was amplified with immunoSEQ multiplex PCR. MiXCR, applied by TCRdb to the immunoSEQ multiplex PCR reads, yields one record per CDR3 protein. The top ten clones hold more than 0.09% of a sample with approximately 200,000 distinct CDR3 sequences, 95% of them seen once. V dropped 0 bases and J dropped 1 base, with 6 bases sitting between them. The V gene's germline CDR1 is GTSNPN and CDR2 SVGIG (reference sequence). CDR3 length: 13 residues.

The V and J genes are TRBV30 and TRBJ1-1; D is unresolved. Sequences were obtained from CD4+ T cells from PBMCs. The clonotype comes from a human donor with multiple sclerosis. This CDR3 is CAWSVNRNTEAFF. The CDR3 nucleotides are TGTGCCTGGAGTGTAAACAGGAACACTGAAGCTTTCTTT.